The entry that follows covers one TCR beta chain sequence. What it binds is not known. The data belong to a study of a mutant IDH1 vaccine in newly diagnosed glioma. Regarding the study as a whole: Induction of immune responses by the vaccine occurred in about 93% of patients.

As for time point: baseline, week 1 (first vaccination visit). Regarding treatment: pre-vaccination baseline after standard-of-care therapy. Data came from immunoSEQ multiplex PCR; TCRdb stores just in-frame clones and leaves some out. The sample yields fewer than 100,000 clones, approximately 90% seen once. Trimming took 0 bases from V and 5 from J; bases not matched to a gene: 7. CDR3 size: 16 residues. Per germline, CDR1 MNHEY and CDR2 SVGAGI. The sequence was obtained from a woman aged 45 to 65 with glioma. The material sequenced was PBMCs, taken from a glioma patient treated with radiotherapy, temozolomide or both. The gene calls are TRBV6-5 and TRBJ2-3; 8 bases align to TRBD2. The CDR3 sequence: CASSYSPAGAGDTQYF. The CDR3, as DNA: TGTGCCAGCAGTTACTCTCCAGCGGGAGCGGGAGATACGCAGTATTTT.